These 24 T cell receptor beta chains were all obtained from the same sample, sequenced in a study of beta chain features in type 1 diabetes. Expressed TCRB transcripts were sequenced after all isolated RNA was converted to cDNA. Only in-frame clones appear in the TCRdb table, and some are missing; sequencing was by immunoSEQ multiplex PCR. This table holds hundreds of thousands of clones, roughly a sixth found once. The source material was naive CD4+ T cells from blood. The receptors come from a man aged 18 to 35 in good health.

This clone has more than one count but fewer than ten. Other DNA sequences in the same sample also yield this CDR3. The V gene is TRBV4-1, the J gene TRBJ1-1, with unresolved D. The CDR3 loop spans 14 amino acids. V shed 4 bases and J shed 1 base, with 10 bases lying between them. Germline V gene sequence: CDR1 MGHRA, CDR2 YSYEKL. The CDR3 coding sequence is TGCGCCAGCAGCCCCCGGACTGGGAACACTGAAGCTTTCTTT. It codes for CASSPRTGNTEAFF.

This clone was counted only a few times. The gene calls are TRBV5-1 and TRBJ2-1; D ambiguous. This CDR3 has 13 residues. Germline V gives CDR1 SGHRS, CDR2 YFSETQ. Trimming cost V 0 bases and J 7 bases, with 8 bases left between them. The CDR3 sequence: CASSLDRLNEQFF. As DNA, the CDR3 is TGCGCCAGCAGCTTGGACCGTCTGAATGAGCAGTTCTTC. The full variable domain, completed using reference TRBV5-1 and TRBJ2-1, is KAGVTQTPRYLIKTRGQQVTLSCSPISGHRSVSWYQQTPGQGLQFLFEYFSETQRNKGNFPGRFSGRQFSNSRSEMNVSTLELGDSALYLCASSLDRLNEQFFGPGTRLTVL.

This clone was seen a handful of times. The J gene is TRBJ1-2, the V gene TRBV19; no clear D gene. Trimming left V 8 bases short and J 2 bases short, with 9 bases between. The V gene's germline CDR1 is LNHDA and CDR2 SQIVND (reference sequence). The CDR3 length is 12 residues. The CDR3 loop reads CASLRRNYGYTF. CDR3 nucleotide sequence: TGTGCCAGTCTTAGACGGAACTATGGCTACACCTTC. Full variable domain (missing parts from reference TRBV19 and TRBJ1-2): DGGITQSPKYLFRKEGQNVTLSCEQNLNHDAMYWYRQDPGQGLRLIYYSQIVNDFQKGDIAEGYSVSREKKESFPLTVTSAQKNPTAFYLCASLRRNYGYTFGSGTRLTVV.

The CDR3 sequence is CASRRGPRNTEAFF. The CDR3 region has the DNA TGTGCCAGTAGACGGGGGCCAAGAAACACTGAAGCTTTCTTT. This chain joins TRBV19 and TRBJ1-1; D is possibly TRBD1 (6 bases). The CDR3 contains 14 residues. Trimming took 6 bases from V and 2 from J, leaving 13 bases between them. Germline loops: CDR1 LNHDA, CDR2 SQIVND (reference sequence).

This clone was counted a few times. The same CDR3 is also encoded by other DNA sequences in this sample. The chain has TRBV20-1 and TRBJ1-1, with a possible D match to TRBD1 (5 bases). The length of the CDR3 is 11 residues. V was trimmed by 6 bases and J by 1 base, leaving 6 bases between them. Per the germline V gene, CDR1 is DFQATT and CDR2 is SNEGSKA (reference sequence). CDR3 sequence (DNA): TGCAGTGCCGGGGGGAACACTGAAGCTTTCTTT. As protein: CSAGGNTEAFF.

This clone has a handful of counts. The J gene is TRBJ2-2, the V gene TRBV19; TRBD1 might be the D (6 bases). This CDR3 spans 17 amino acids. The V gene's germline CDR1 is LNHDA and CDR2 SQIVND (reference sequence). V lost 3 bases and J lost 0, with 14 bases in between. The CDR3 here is CASSIRTVPSNTGELFF. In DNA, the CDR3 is TGTGCCAGTAGTATTAGGACAGTGCCTTCGAACACCGGGGAGCTGTTTTTT.

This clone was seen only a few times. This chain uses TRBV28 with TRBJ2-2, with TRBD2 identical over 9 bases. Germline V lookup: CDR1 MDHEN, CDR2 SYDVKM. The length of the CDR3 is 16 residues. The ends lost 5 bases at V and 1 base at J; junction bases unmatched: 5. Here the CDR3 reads CASSRTSGLNTGELFF. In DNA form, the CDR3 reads TGTGCCAGCAGTCGCACTAGCGGGTTGAACACCGGGGAGCTGTTTTTT.

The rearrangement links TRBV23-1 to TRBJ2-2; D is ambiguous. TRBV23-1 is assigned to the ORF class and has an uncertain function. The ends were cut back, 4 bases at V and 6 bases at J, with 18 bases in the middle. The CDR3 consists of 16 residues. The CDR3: CASSLSRTCPAGELFF. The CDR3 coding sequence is TGCGCCAGCAGTCTCTCCCGGACCTGTCCGGCCGGGGAGCTGTTTTTT.

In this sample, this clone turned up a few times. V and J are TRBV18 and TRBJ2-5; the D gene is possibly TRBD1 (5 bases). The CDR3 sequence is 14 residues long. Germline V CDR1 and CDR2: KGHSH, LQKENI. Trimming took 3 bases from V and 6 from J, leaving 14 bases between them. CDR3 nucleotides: TGTGCCAGCTCACCTGGACAACCCGGACAGACCCAGTACTTC. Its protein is CASSPGQPGQTQYF.

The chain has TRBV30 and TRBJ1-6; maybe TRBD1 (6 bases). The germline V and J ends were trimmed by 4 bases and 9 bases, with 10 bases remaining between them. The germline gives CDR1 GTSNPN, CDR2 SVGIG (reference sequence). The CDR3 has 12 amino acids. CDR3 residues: CAWKTGSSPLHF. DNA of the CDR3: TGTGCCTGGAAGACAGGCAGTTCACCCCTCCACTTT. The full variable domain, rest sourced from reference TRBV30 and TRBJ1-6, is SQTIHQWPATLVQPVGSPLSLECTVEGTSNPNLYWYRQAAGRGLQLLFYSVGIGQISSEVPQNLSASRPQDRQFILSSKKLLLSDSGFYLCAWKTGSSPLHFGNGTRLTVT.

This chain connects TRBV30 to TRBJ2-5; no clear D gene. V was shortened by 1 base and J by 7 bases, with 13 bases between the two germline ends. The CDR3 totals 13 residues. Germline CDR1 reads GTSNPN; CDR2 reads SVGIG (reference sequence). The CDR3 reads CAWSEGRRGTQYF. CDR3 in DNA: TGTGCCTGGAGTGAGGGCCGACGCGGGACCCAGTACTTC. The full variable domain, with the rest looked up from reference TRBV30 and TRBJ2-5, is SQTIHQWPATLVQPVGSPLSLECTVEGTSNPNLYWYRQAAGRGLQLLFYSVGIGQISSEVPQNLSASRPQDRQFILSSKKLLLSDSGFYLCAWSEGRRGTQYFGPGTRLLVL.

This CDR3 is CASRTQANTEAFF. The CDR3 nucleotides read TGTGCCAGCAGAACGCAGGCGAACACTGAAGCTTTCTTT. The chain joins TRBV11-2 to TRBJ1-1; D gene unclear. There are 13 residues in the CDR3. Trimming took off 6 bases at V and 1 base at J, with 9 bases between the two ends. Germline V lookup: CDR1 SGHAT, CDR2 FQNNGV.

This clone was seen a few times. The DNA for the CDR3 is TGTGCCAGCTCACCGACCGACAGTGAAGGAAACACCATATATTTT. It yields the protein CASSPTDSEGNTIYF. J is TRBJ1-3 and V is TRBV18, with a tentative D call TRBD1 (5 bases). V was pared by 3 bases and J by 4 bases, with 13 bases between. Germline CDR1 and CDR2: KGHSH and LQKENI. The CDR3 spans 15 residues.

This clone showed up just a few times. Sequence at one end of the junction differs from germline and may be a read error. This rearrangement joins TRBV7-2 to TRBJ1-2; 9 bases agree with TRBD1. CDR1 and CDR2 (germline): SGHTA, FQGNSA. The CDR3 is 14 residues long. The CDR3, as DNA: TGTGCCAGCCGCTTTGGGGACAGGGTCGGTGGCTACACCTTC. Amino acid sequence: CASRFGDRVGGYTF.

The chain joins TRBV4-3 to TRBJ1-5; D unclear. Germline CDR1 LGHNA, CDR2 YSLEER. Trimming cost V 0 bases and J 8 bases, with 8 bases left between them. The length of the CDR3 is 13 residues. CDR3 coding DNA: TGCGCCAGCAGCCAAGATGCATCAAAGCCCCAGCATTTT. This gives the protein CASSQDASKPQHF.

The CDR3 DNA follows: TGTGCCAGCAGCGGACGGGACAGTAGAACCAGGGAAGGCTACACCTTC. Translating it yields CASSGRDSRTREGYTF. The J gene is TRBJ1-2, the V gene TRBV9, with TRBD1 matching over 7 bases. J gave up 8 bases and V 3 bases, and 16 bases lay outside the gene matches. CDR1 SGDLS and CDR2 YYNGEE come from the germline V gene. The CDR3 is made up of 16 amino acids.

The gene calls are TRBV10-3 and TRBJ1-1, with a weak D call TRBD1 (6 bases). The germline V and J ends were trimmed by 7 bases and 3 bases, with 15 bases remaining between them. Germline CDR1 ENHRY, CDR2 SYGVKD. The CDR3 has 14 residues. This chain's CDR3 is CAIKVRTEDTEAFF. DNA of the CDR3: TGTGCCATCAAGGTCCGGACAGAGGACACTGAAGCTTTCTTT.

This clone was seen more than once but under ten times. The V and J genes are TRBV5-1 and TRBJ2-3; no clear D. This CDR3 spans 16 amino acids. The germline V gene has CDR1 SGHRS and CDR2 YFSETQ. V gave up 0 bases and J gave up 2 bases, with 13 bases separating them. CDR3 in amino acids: CASSLEPGSNTDTQYF. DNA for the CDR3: TGCGCCAGCAGCTTGGAACCCGGATCGAACACAGATACGCAGTATTTT.

The CDR3 is CASSIEGWGYNEQFF. The DNA for the CDR3 is TGTGCCAGTAGTATCGAGGGATGGGGCTACAATGAGCAGTTCTTC. The chain has TRBV19 and TRBJ2-1; possibly TRBD2 for D (5 bases). This CDR3 is built from 15 residues. Germline lookup yields CDR1 LNHDA and CDR2 SQIVND (reference sequence). Trimming shortened V by 3 bases and J by 3 bases, and 12 bases separated the two germline ends.

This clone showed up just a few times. The CDR3 nucleotides read TGTGCCAGCAGCCAAGTCTACTCTGGGGCCAACGTCCTGACTTTC. Its protein is CASSQVYSGANVLTF. The chain joins TRBV14 to TRBJ2-6; D gene uncertain. V lost 1 base to trimming and J lost 0 bases, with 4 bases between them. The CDR3 is made up of 15 amino acids. Germline-derived CDR1 and CDR2 are SGHDN and FVKESK.

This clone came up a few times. The CDR3 nucleotides are TGTGCCAGCAGACGGACAGGGGCCTCCAGCTCCTACAATGAGCAGTTCTTC. Its protein is CASRRTGASSSYNEQFF. The chain uses TRBV2 and TRBJ2-1, with 9 bases identical to TRBD1. CDR1 is SNHLY, CDR2 FYNNEI, per germline. Trimming removed 6 bases from V and 0 bases from J; junction bases left unmatched: 9. The length of the CDR3 is 17 residues.

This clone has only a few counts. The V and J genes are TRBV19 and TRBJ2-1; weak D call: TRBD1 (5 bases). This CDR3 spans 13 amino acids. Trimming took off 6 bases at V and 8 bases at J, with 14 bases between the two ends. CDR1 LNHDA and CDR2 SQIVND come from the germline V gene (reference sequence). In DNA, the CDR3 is TGTGCCAGTAGGGGGCCTTTAGGGGATGAGCAGTTCTTC. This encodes CASRGPLGDEQFF.

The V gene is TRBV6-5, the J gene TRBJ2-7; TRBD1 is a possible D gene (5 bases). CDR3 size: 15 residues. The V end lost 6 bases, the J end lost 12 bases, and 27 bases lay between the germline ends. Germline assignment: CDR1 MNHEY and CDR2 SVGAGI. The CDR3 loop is CASSSPWGNSYELYF. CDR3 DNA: TGTGCCAGCAGCTCCCCATGGGGCAACTCCTACGAGTTGTACTTC.

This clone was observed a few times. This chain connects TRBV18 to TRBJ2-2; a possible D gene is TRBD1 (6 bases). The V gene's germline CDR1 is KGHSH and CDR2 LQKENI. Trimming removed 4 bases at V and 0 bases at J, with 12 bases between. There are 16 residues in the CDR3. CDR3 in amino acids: CASSRLTGSNTGELFF. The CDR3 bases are TGTGCCAGCTCACGCCTGACAGGTTCGAACACCGGGGAGCTGTTTTTT.